A single sample gave rise to the 4 T cell receptor delta chains below, sequenced in a study of Vδ1+ human thymocytes. The template was reverse-transcribed extracted RNA. CDR3 amplicons came from multiplex PCR with pooled V-gene forward and constant-region reverse primers. TCRdb ran CATT on the multiplex PCR reads. The sample includes about 75,000 delta-chain clones, around 30% seen only once; the top ten take about 0.26%. Notes on the study in general: Highly polyclonal TRG and TRD repertoires with Gaussian CDR3 length distributions appeared in thymus.

No cognate antigen is known for these TCRs. Sequencing was done on a sample of Vdelta1+ gamma-delta thymocytes from the thymus. Regarding subset: FACS-sorted CD3+ TCRalphabeta- TCRVdelta1+ TCRVdelta2- thymocytes. These receptors all come from a boy younger than two who had congenital heart surgery.

The rearrangement joins TRDV2 to TRDJ1; 11 bases are a match to TRDD3. Trimming cost V 7 bases and J 4 bases; bases outside gene matches: 10. The length of the CDR3 is 15 residues. Per the germline V gene, CDR1 is GEAIGNYY and CDR2 is EKD. The CDR3 region has the DNA TGTGCCTGCCGGTGGGGGATACGCGTTGGCGATAAACTCATCTTT. Amino acid sequence: CACRWGIRVGDKLIF.

J is TRDJ1 and V is TRDV1, with TRDD3 identical over 12 bases. Germline CDR1 TSWWSYY, CDR2 QGS. V lost 0 bases, J lost 0 bases, and 14 bases stayed unmatched. The CDR3 extends over 21 amino acids. The CDR3 sequence: CALGELPVWGIRTLHTDKLIF. The CDR3 DNA is TGTGCTCTTGGGGAACTTCCGGTCTGGGGGATACGGACGTTGCACACCGATAAACTCATCTTT.

This clone was seen a few times. The gene calls are TRDV1 and TRDJ1; 11 positions match TRDD3. J gave up 0 bases and V 0 bases, and 27 bases lay outside the gene matches. CDR3 length: 25 amino acids. Germline V lookup: CDR1 TSWWSYY, CDR2 QGS. The CDR3 DNA follows: TGTGCTCTTGGGGAACTAAGACGTCCTACGAGTTACTGGGGGATAAGGCGTCGGTACACCGATAAACTCATCTTT. This translates into CALGELRRPTSYWGIRRRYTDKLIF.

This clone was recorded a few times. The J gene is TRDJ1, the V gene TRDV1; 8 bases map to TRDD3. The CDR3 loop spans 20 amino acids. The germline V gene has CDR1 TSWWSYY and CDR2 QGS. V was clipped by 9 bases and J by 0 bases; unmatched bases: 24. The CDR3 sequence: CALQELAHWGASPYTDKLIF. CDR3 nucleotides: TGTGCTCTCCAGGAACTTGCACACTGGGGGGCATCCCCGTACACCGATAAACTCATCTTT.